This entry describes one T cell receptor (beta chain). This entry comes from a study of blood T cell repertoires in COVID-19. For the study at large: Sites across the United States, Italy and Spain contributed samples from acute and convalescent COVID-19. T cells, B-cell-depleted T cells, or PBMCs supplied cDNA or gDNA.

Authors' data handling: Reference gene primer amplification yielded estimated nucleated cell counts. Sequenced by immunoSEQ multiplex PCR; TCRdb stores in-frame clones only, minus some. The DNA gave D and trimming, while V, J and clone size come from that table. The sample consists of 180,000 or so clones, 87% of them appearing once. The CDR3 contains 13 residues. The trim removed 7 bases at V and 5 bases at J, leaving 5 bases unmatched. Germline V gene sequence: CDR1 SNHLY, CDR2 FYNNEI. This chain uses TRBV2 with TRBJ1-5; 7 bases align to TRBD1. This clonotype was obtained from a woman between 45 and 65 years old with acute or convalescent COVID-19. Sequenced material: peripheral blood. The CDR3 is CASTRDRDQPQHF. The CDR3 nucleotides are TGTGCCAGCACCCGGGACAGAGATCAGCCCCAGCATTTT.